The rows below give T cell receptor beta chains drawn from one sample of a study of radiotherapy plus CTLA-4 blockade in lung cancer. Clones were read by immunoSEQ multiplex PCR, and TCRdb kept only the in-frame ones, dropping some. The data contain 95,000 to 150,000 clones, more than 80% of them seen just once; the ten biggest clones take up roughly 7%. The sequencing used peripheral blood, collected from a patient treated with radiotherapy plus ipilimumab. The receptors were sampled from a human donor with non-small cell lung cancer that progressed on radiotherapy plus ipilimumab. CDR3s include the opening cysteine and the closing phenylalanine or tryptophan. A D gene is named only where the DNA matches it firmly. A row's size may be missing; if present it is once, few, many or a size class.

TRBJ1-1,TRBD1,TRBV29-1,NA,TGCAGCGTTGAAAGGAGGACAGGTTGGGGGTACACTGAAGCTTTCTTT,CSVERRTGWGYTEAFF
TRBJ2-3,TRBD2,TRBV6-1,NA,TGTGCCAGCAGTGAGCGGCTAGCGGGAGATACGCAGTATTTT,CASSERLAGDTQYF
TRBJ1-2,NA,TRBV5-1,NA,TGCGCCAGCAGGCAGGTGTTGCGGGGTGGCTACACCTTC,CASRQVLRGGYTF
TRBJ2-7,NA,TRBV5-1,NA,TGCGCCAGCAGCTTGTCGATTCTAGGGAACAAGCACTACGAGCAGTACTTC,CASSLSILGNKHYEQYF
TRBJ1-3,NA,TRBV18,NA,TGTGCCAGCTCCCCGACCGGGGTCGGAAACACCATATATTTT,CASSPTGVGNTIYF
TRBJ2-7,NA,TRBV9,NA,TGTGCCAGCAGCGTAGCGGAGGGTGGCTACGAGCAGTACTTC,CASSVAEGGYEQYF
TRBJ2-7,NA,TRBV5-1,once,TGCGCCAGCAGCCTCAGTCCAAGCAGGGGGGACTCCTACGAGCAGTACTTC,CASSLSPSRGDSYEQYF
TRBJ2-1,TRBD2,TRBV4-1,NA,TGCGCCAGCAGCCACAAACCCCGGGTAGCGGGGCGATGGGAGCAGTTCTTC,CASSHKPRVAGRWEQFF
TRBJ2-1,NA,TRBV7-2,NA,TGTGCCAGCAGCCATCCCGGGTCCCAGCAGTTCTTC,CASSHPGSQQFF
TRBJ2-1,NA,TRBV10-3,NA,TGTGCCATCAGTGCCTGGGGGGGCTCGATAGACAATGAGCAGTTCTTC,CAISAWGGSIDNEQFF
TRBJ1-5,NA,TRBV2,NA,TGTGCCAGCAGTGCAAGGGGTGGCAATCAGCCCCAGCATTTT,CASSARGGNQPQHF
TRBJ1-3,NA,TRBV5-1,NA,TGCGCCAGCAGCTTGGGCATACAGGGAAACACCATATATTTT,CASSLGIQGNTIYF
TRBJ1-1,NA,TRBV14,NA,TGTGCCAGCAGCCAAGTCGGGGGTATGAACACTGAAGCTTTCTTT,CASSQVGGMNTEAFF
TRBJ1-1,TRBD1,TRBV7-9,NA,TGTGCCAGCAGCCTCTCGACAGGGTTTGCTGAAGCTTTCTTT,CASSLSTGFAEAFF
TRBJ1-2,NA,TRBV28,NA,TGTGCCAGTACAGCAGGGAACTTTCCGAGGGGCTACACCTTC,CASTAGNFPRGYTF
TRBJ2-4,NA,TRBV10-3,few,TGTGCCATCAGTGAGGGCGGAACAAACATTCAGTACTTC,CAISEGGTNIQYF
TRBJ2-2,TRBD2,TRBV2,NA,TGTGCCAGCAGTGACTCTCGGCTAGCGGGAGCCACCGGGGAGCTGTTTTTT,CASSDSRLAGATGELFF
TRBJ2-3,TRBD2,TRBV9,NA,TGTGCCAGCAGCGTAGCTGCGGGAGTGACAGATACGCAGTATTTT,CASSVAAGVTDTQYF
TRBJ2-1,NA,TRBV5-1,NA,TGCGCCAGCAGCTTCACCTTGAGCTCCTACAATGAGCAGTTCTTC,CASSFTLSSYNEQFF
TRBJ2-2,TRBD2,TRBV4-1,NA,TGCGCCAGCAGCCAAGAGGGACTAGCCCCGACCGGGGAGCTGTTTTTT,CASSQEGLAPTGELFF
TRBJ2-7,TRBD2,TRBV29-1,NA,TGCAGCGTTGAAAGGGAGGGTAGAACCTACGAGCAGTACTTC,CSVEREGRTYEQYF
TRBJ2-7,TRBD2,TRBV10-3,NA,TGTGCCATCGGTATTCGGACTAGCGGGAAATCCTACGAGCAGTACTTC,CAIGIRTSGKSYEQYF
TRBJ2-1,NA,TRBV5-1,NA,TGCGCCAGCAGCTTGACGGCTAAGTACGAGCAGTTCTTC,CASSLTAKYEQFF
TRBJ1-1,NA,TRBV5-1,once,TGCGCCAGCAGCAAACAGGGATTGGGAACTGAAGCTTTCTTT,CASSKQGLGTEAFF
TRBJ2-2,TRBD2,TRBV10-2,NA,TGCGCCAGCAGTAAGGGACTAGCGGGAGGTTTGACCGGGGAGCTGTTTTTT,CASSKGLAGGLTGELFF
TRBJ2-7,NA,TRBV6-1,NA,TGTGCCAGCAGTGAAGCGGACTATACCTACGAGCAGTACTTC,CASSEADYTYEQYF
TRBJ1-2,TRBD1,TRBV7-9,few,TGTGCCAGCAGCCAAACGCCCGGGACAGGGGTAACGCGCTACACCTTC,CASSQTPGTGVTRYTF
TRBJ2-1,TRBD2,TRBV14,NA,TGTGCCAGCAGTGGGACTAGCCGGCGGGGTGAGCAGTTCTTC,CASSGTSRRGEQFF
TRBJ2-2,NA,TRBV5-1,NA,TGCGCCAGCAGCTCCCGCTACACCGGGGAGCTGTTTTTT,CASSSRYTGELFF
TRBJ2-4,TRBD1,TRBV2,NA,TGTGCCAGCAGCGGGGACAGGGGTCCGAACATTCAGTACTTC,CASSGDRGPNIQYF
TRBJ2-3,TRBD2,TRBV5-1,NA,TGCGCCAGCAGCCCCCGGGGCCCTATAGCGGGGCGGTCTGGCGATACGCAGTATTTT,CASSPRGPIAGRSGDTQYF
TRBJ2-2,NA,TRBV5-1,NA,TGCGCCAGCACCCCAAGCCCGAACACCGGGGAGCTGTTTTTT,CASTPSPNTGELFF
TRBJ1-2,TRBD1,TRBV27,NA,TGTGCCAGCAGTTTGGACAGGGGGAATGGCTACACCTTC,CASSLDRGNGYTF
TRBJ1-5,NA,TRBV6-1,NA,TGTGCCAGCAGGCAGGGCAGGCCCTACAATCAGCCCCAGCATTTT,CASRQGRPYNQPQHF
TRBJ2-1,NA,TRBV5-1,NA,TGCGCCAGCAGCTCTGGTACGGGGCGCGCCTCCTACAATGAGCAGTTCTTC,CASSSGTGRASYNEQFF
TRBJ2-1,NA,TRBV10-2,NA,TGCGCCAGCAGAACAGGGACACTGGTCAATGAGCAGTTCTTC,CASRTGTLVNEQFF
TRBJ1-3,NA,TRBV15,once,TGTGCCACCAGCAGACAAGCGACAGGAAGAAACACCATATATTTT,CATSRQATGRNTIYF
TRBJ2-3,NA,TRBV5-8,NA,TGTGCCAGCAGCTTGGTTGTCGGCGGCACAGATACGCAGTATTTT,CASSLVVGGTDTQYF
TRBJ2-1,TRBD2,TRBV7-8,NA,TGTGCCAGCAGCCACAGACTAGCGGATCACCGAGGGCAGTTCTTC,CASSHRLADHRGQFF
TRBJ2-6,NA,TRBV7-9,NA,TGTGCCAGCAGCTTAGGAGTGGCAGCCTCCTCTGGGGCCAACGTCCTGACTTTC,CASSLGVAASSGANVLTF
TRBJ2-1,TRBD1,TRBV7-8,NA,TGTGCCAGCAGAGACAGGGGCTCCTACAATGAGCAGTTCTTC,CASRDRGSYNEQFF
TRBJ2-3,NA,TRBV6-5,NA,TGTGCCAGCACCTCTTCCGGGGATACGCAGTATTTT,CASTSSGDTQYF
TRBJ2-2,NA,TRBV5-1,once,TGCGCCAGCAGCTTGGTGTGGTACACCGGGGAGCTGTTTTTT,CASSLVWYTGELFF
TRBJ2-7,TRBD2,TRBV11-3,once,TGTGCCAGCAGCCTCCGACTAGCGGGAGCCTACGAGCAGTACTTC,CASSLRLAGAYEQYF
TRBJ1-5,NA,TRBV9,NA,TGTGCCAGCAGCGGTACAGGTAAAAATCAGCCCCAGCATTTT,CASSGTGKNQPQHF
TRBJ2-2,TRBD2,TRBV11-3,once,TGTGCCAGCAGCTTAGTCGGGTCTAGCGGGAGCTTCACCGGGGAGCTGTTTTTT,CASSLVGSSGSFTGELFF
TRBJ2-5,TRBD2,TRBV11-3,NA,TGTGCCAGCAGCTTAGGATTTTCTAGCGGGAGATCGGGGACCCAGTACTTC,CASSLGFSSGRSGTQYF
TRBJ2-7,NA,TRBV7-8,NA,TGTGCCAGCAGCCTAAAAAGACTGCTAATGGGGGAGCAGTACTTC,CASSLKRLLMGEQYF
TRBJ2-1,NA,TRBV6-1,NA,TGTGCCAGCAGAGGGGGGGGTTCCTACAATGAGCAGTTCTTC,CASRGGGSYNEQFF
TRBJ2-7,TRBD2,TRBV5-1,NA,TGCGCCAGCAGCTTGGTAGTTTTCGCGGGAGAGGTCTACGAGCAGTACTTC,CASSLVVFAGEVYEQYF
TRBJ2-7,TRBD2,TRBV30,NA,TGTGCCTGGAACGCTGGTAGCGGGAGGGCCGACTTCCACGAGCAGTACTTC,CAWNAGSGRADFHEQYF